This T cell receptor (beta chain) was identified in a study of spatial heterogeneity in lung cancer. As to time point: sample taken at primary tumor resection. From tumor, nontumor lung or frozen PBMC, whole RNA was taken unsorted for sequencing. Germline values: CDR1 SEHNR, CDR2 FQNEAQ (reference sequence). The CDR3 covers 12 residues. V lost 0 bases to trimming and J lost 9 bases, with 6 bases between them. MiXCR was run by TCRdb on the 5' RACE reads, yielding one entry per CDR3 protein. The data contain roughly 8,000 distinct CDR3 sequences, 7% to 10% of them singletons. This TCR derives from a female donor with early-stage non-small cell lung cancer. Here the sequenced sample was PBMCs, taken at surgery. This rearrangement joins TRBV7-9 to TRBJ2-1; D remains ambiguous. DNA of the CDR3: TGTGCCAGCAGCTTAGCGCCCGTTGAGCAGTTCTTC. Translation: CASSLAPVEQFF.